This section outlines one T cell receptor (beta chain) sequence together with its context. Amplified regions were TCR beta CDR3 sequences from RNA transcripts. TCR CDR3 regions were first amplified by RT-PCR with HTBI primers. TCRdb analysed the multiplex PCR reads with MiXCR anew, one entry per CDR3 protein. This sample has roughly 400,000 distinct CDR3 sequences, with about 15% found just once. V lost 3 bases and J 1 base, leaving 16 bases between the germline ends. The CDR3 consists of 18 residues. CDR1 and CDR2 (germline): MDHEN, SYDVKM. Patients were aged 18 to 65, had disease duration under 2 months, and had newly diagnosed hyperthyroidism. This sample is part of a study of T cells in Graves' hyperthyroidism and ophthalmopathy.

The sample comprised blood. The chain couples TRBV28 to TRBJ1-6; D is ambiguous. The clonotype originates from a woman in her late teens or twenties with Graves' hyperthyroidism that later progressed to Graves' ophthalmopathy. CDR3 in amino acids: CASSLTTARNSYNSPLHF. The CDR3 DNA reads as TGTGCCAGCAGTTTGACCACAGCGAGAAATTCCTATAATTCACCCCTCCACTTT.